The rows below give T cell receptor beta chains drawn from one sample of a study of T cell responses to AZD1222 COVID-19 vaccine. The repertoire was sequenced with immunoSEQ multiplex PCR; TCRdb's copy has only in-frame clones and lacks some. The sample includes 100,000 to 150,000 clones, more than 85% of them seen just once. The material sequenced was peripheral blood, taken on day 0 of AZD1222 vaccination. The receptors come from an adult in good health. Each CDR3 is given with its conserved first and last residue. Fields, in order: clone size, D gene, V gene, J gene, CDR3 protein, CDR3 DNA. A D gene is named only where the DNA matches it firmly. Where a row states a size, it is once, few, many or the class of an expanded clone; other rows omit it.

>NA|TRBD2|TRBV9|TRBJ2-1
CASSVVGTSGRGDNEQFF
TGTGCCAGCAGCGTCGTAGGGACTAGCGGGAGAGGTGACAATGAGCAGTTCTTC
>NA|NA|TRBV19|TRBJ1-2
CASNPGTNYGYTF
TGTGCCAGTAATCCAGGGACCAACTATGGCTACACCTTC
>NA|NA|TRBV5-5|TRBJ2-7
CASSYTAELSYEQYF
TGTGCCAGCAGCTATACAGCTGAACTCTCCTACGAGCAGTACTTC
>NA|NA|TRBV7-9|TRBJ1-2
CASSLNPQGGYTF
TGTGCCAGCAGCTTAAACCCTCAGGGTGGCTACACCTTC
>NA|NA|TRBV11-3|TRBJ2-5
CASAGRVGETQYF
TGTGCCAGCGCGGGGAGAGTAGGAGAGACCCAGTACTTC
>NA|NA|TRBV23-1|TRBJ1-2
CAHGANYGYTF
TGCGCCCATGGGGCTAACTATGGCTACACCTTC
>NA|TRBD1|TRBV11-2|TRBJ2-7
CASSLVRGQEQYF
TGTGCCAGCAGCTTAGTGAGGGGGCAGGAGCAGTACTTC
>once|TRBD2|TRBV4-1|TRBJ2-7
CASSQESGAGGTYEQYF
TGCGCCAGCAGCCAAGAATCCGGAGCGGGGGGTACCTACGAGCAGTACTTC
>NA|NA|TRBV10-3|TRBJ2-5
CAISEGVGETQYF
TGTGCCATCAGTGAAGGAGTCGGAGAGACCCAGTACTTC
>once|NA|TRBV7-2|TRBJ1-1
CASSLVLRSNTEAFF
TGTGCCAGCAGCTTAGTCCTCCGGTCGAACACTGAAGCTTTCTTT
>NA|NA|TRBV27|TRBJ1-1
CASSFRQDMNTEAFF
TGTGCCAGCAGTTTTCGACAGGACATGAACACTGAAGCTTTCTTT
>NA|TRBD1|TRBV6-1|TRBJ1-2
CASSEWTGENYGYTF
TGTGCCAGCAGTGAATGGACAGGGGAAAACTATGGCTACACCTTC
>NA|TRBD1|TRBV18|TRBJ2-7
CASSPTWTGEQYF
TGTGCCAGCTCACCGACCTGGACAGGCGAGCAGTACTTC
>NA|NA|TRBV27|TRBJ1-2
CASSPFVTVNYGYTF
TGTGCCAGCAGTCCCTTCGTGACAGTCAACTATGGCTACACCTTC
>NA|NA|TRBV19|TRBJ1-1
CASSIPQGVPEAFF
TGTGCCAGTAGTATACCACAGGGAGTTCCTGAAGCTTTCTTT
>NA|NA|TRBV7-2|TRBJ2-5
CASSHTGWFDPALQETQYF
TGTGCCAGCAGCCATACAGGGTGGTTTGACCCGGCCCTTCAAGAGACCCAGTACTTC
>NA|NA|TRBV7-8|TRBJ1-2
CASSLGTGPNYGYTF
TGTGCCAGCAGCTTAGGTACAGGCCCTAACTATGGCTACACCTTC
>NA|TRBD1|TRBV23-1|TRBJ2-3
CASSQSDREGTDTQYF
TGCGCCAGCAGCCAATCGGACAGGGAGGGCACAGATACGCAGTATTTT
>NA|TRBD1|TRBV7-8|TRBJ1-2
CASSFGQGAYGYTF
TGTGCCAGCAGCTTCGGACAGGGTGCCTATGGCTACACCTTC
>NA|TRBD1|TRBV19|TRBJ2-2
CASTPYLGQLGTGELFF
TGTGCCAGTACTCCATACCTGGGACAGTTGGGGACCGGGGAGCTGTTTTTT
>NA|NA|TRBV28|TRBJ2-7
CASSLRYEQYF
TGTGCCAGCAGCCTGAGATACGAGCAGTACTTC
>NA|NA|TRBV3-1/TRBV3-2|TRBJ2-7
CASSQDGGTHYYEQYF
TGTGCCAGCAGCCAAGATGGGGGGACACATTACTACGAGCAGTACTTC
>NA|NA|TRBV25-1|TRBJ1-3
CASSEGGGSGNTIYF
TGTGCCAGCAGTGAAGGGGGGGGCTCTGGAAACACCATATATTTT
>NA|TRBD1|TRBV11-2|TRBJ1-1
CASRPGGTVTNTEAFF
TGTGCCAGCAGGCCTGGGGGGACAGTGACGAACACTGAAGCTTTCTTT
>NA|NA|TRBV6-2/TRBV6-3|TRBJ1-3
CASSLRESGNTIYF
TGTGCCAGCAGCCTCAGGGAGTCTGGAAACACCATATATTTT
>few|TRBD2|TRBV4-3|TRBJ2-1
CASSRTSGVSSYNEQFF
TGCGCCAGCAGTAGGACTAGCGGGGTGAGCTCCTACAATGAGCAGTTCTTC
>NA|NA|TRBV5-6|TRBJ1-4
CASSLMVVQGSEKLFF
TGTGCCAGCAGCTTGATGGTTGTGCAGGGGTCTGAAAAACTGTTTTTT
>NA|TRBD1|TRBV24-1|TRBJ1-2
CATSDSTMKGQGNYGYTF
TGTGCCACCAGTGATTCAACAATGAAGGGACAGGGCAATTATGGCTACACCTTC
>NA|NA|TRBV7-9|TRBJ1-4
CASSLVPGKEKLFF
TGTGCCAGCAGCTTAGTGCCGGGAAAGGAAAAACTGTTTTTT
>NA|NA|TRBV7-2|TRBJ1-5
CASSSSQKPQHF
TGTGCCAGCAGCTCCTCGCAAAAGCCCCAGCATTTT
>once|TRBD2|TRBV28|TRBJ2-1
CASSPAGLAGDNEQFF
TGTGCCAGCAGCCCAGCCGGACTAGCGGGGGACAATGAGCAGTTCTTC
>once|TRBD2|TRBV19|TRBJ2-1
CASNRGATSGGPYNEQFF
TGTGCCAGTAACCGGGGAGCGACTAGCGGGGGACCCTACAATGAGCAGTTCTTC
>NA|TRBD1|TRBV19|TRBJ1-4
CASRTGAANEKLFF
TGTGCCAGTAGGACAGGGGCGGCTAATGAAAAACTGTTTTTT
>NA|NA|TRBV21-1|TRBJ1-6
CASSKYLGDGRNSPLHF
TGTGCCAGCAGCAAATATTTGGGGGACGGACGTAATTCACCCCTCCACTTT
>NA|TRBD2|TRBV28|TRBJ2-7
CASSFSGGARYQRMTYEQYF
TGTGCCAGCAGTTTCTCGGGAGGGGCTCGGTACCAAAGAATGACCTACGAGCAGTACTTC
>NA|NA|TRBV28|TRBJ1-1
CASSPQSPQSLNAFF
TGTGCCAGCAGCCCTCAATCACCCCAATCGCTCAACGCTTTCTTT
>once|TRBD2|TRBV27|TRBJ2-7
CASSPPQPGLAAGEQYF
TGTGCCAGCAGTCCGCCCCAGCCGGGACTAGCAGCAGGCGAGCAGTACTTC
>NA|NA|TRBV27|TRBJ1-2
CASSLQGNYGYTF
TGTGCCAGCAGCCTACAGGGTAACTATGGCTACACCTTC
>NA|TRBD2|TRBV14|TRBJ2-1
CASSRPGTSGVAYNEQFF
TGTGCCAGCAGCCGTCCCGGGACTAGCGGGGTTGCCTACAATGAGCAGTTCTTC